The 25 T cell receptor beta chains reported below all come from one sample, sequenced in a study of blood T cells in healthy people across ages. The authors ran a second PCR of roughly 6 to 11 cycles using a sample-barcoded 5' primer and a J-beta primer mix. TCRdb re-called the 5' RACE reads through MiXCR, storing one row per CDR3 protein. Among about 1.7 million distinct CDR3 sequences listed, under 30% were seen once. Sequences were obtained from blood. The origin of the receptors is a woman aged 30 to 39 in good health.

This clonotype was observed a handful of times. The chain uses TRBV7-6 and TRBJ2-2; a weak D match, TRBD2 (5 bases). V lost 4 bases and J 1 base, leaving 7 bases between the germline ends. The CDR3 is 14 residues long. Germline V lookup: CDR1 SGHVS, CDR2 FNYEAQ. CDR3 nucleotide sequence: TGTGCCAGCAGCTCGGACTTGAACACCGGGGAGCTGTTTTTT. It translates to CASSSDLNTGELFF.

This chain connects TRBV12-3 or TRBV12-4 to TRBJ2-1, with a possible D match to TRBD2 (6 bases). V was trimmed by 6 bases and J by 5 bases, leaving 17 bases between them. The length of the CDR3 is 15 residues. The CDR3 protein is CASSIMAGSNNEQFF. Written as DNA, the CDR3 is TGTGCCAGCAGCATTATGGCGGGGAGTAACAATGAGCAGTTCTTC.

This chain links TRBV28 with TRBJ2-7; a weak D match, TRBD1 (7 bases). The CDR3 has 14 amino acids. Germline V gene data show CDR1 as MDHEN and CDR2 as SYDVKM. Trimming took 5 bases from V and 3 from J, leaving 14 bases between them. Written as DNA, the CDR3 is TGTGCCAGCAGTGGGGGGACAGCTTTCTACGAGCAGTACTTC. Its protein is CASSGGTAFYEQYF. Complete variable domain (other parts from reference TRBV28 and TRBJ2-7): DVKVTQSSRYLVKRTGEKVFLECVQDMDHENMFWYRQDPGLGLRLIYFSYDVKMKEKGDIPEGYSVSREKKERFSLILESASTNQTSMYLCASSGGTAFYEQYFGPGTRLTVT.

This clonotype was counted at least ten times. This sequence joins TRBV20-1 and TRBJ2-3, with unresolved D. The germline V gene encodes CDR1 DFQATT and CDR2 SNEGSKA (reference sequence). This CDR3 has 13 amino acids. Trimming pared 4 bases from V and 2 bases from J, leaving 10 bases between. CDR3 amino acids: CSAISLITDTQYF. Here the CDR3 DNA reads TGCAGTGCTATCTCCCTTATCACAGATACGCAGTATTTT.

This clonotype was seen a few times. The DNA for the CDR3 is TGCGCCAGCAGCTTGGTTTGGGGGGAGACCCAGTACTTC. This gives the protein CASSLVWGETQYF. The V gene is TRBV5-1, the J gene TRBJ2-5; D possibly uses TRBD1 or TRBD2 (5 bases each). V lost 0 bases and J 5 bases, leaving 8 bases between the germline ends. Germline lookup yields CDR1 SGHRS and CDR2 YFSETQ. This CDR3 has 13 residues. Using reference TRBV5-1 and TRBJ2-5 for the parts outside the CDR3, the full variable domain is KAGVTQTPRYLIKTRGQQVTLSCSPISGHRSVSWYQQTPGQGLQFLFEYFSETQRNKGNFPGRFSGRQFSNSRSEMNVSTLELGDSALYLCASSLVWGETQYFGPGTRLLVL.

A remark on this clonotype: This clone may be a read error of a much larger clone one base away. V and J are TRBV29-1 and TRBJ2-2; D is perhaps TRBD1 (5 bases). The CDR3 extends over 15 amino acids. Between the trimmed V and J ends, which lost 2 bases and 0 bases, there was a span of 10 bases. Germline V gene sequence: CDR1 SQVTM, CDR2 ANQGSEA. CDR3: CSVETKGANTGELFF. Here the CDR3 DNA reads TGCAGCGTTGAAACAAAAGGGGCGAACACCGGGGAGCTGTTTTTT.

Ten or more counts support this clonotype. The chain combines TRBV29-1 with TRBJ2-1; 8 bases align to TRBD2. V dropped 6 bases and J dropped 10; count of bases not matched to a gene: 8. CDR1 SQVTM and CDR2 ANQGSEA come from the germline V gene. The CDR3 covers 12 residues. As DNA, the CDR3 is TGCAGCGTGGTCGGACTAGCATCCGAGCAGTTCTTC. Translated, it gives CSVVGLASEQFF.

The chain combines TRBV5-1 with TRBJ2-7; TRBD1 aligns across 9 bases. The closer fit of TRBJ2-5 to the DNA end suggests the J call may be wrong. Germline CDR1 SGHRS, CDR2 YFSETQ. The CDR3 is made up of 14 amino acids. The CDR3 here is CASSETGGAGTQYF. CDR3 DNA: TGCGCCAGCAGCGAAACAGGGGGCGCTGGGACCCAGTACTTC.

The V and J genes are TRBV7-6 and TRBJ2-7, with D possibly being TRBD1 (6 bases). V was cut by 0 bases and J by 9 bases, with 9 bases left in between. CDR1 is SGHVS and CDR2 is FNYEAQ in the germline V gene. This CDR3 is built from 12 residues. CDR3 bases: TGTGCCAGCAGCTTAGCGCCAGGGGCGCAGTACTTC. It yields the protein CASSLAPGAQYF.

The V and J genes are TRBV4-3 and TRBJ2-4; D is perhaps TRBD2 (6 bases). V was clipped by 1 base and J by 13 bases, with 23 bases between them. In germline, CDR1 is LGHNA, CDR2 YSLEER. CDR3 size: 16 residues. The CDR3, as DNA: TGCGCCAGCAGCCAAGGCGCGGCGGGACTGTCGAGGGAGCAGTACTTC. This gives the protein CASSQGAAGLSREQYF.

This clonotype was seen repeatedly, ten times or more. V and J are TRBV5-1 and TRBJ2-1; either TRBD1 or TRBD2 may fit D (5 bases each). In germline, CDR1 is SGHRS, CDR2 YFSETQ. The CDR3 sequence is 14 residues long. V dropped 5 bases and J dropped 3 bases, with 12 bases sitting between them. CDR3 amino acids: CASRGEEDYNEQFF. Written as DNA, the CDR3 is TGCGCCAGCAGGGGGGAAGAGGACTACAATGAGCAGTTCTTC.

This clonotype was seen repeatedly, ten times or more. The chain has TRBV27 and TRBJ2-5; 9 bases are a match to TRBD1. Trimming took 6 bases from V and 5 from J; bases not matched to a gene: 7. The length of the CDR3 is 14 residues. Germline CDR1 MNHEY, CDR2 SMNVEV (reference sequence). The CDR3 region has the DNA TGTGCCAGCAGCCCCTCGACAGGGGGGGAGACCCAGTACTTC. It specifies CASSPSTGGETQYF.

A few counts support this clonotype. V is TRBV9 and J is TRBJ1-2; TRBD1 aligns across 7 bases. From germline, CDR1 is SGDLS and CDR2 YYNGEE. J was trimmed by 4 bases and V by 3 bases; bases with no gene match: 3. This CDR3 region has 13 residues. CDR3: CASSGTGAYGYTF. CDR3 bases: TGTGCCAGCAGCGGGACAGGAGCCTATGGCTACACCTTC.

The chain has TRBV5-1 and TRBJ1-2, with a tentative D call TRBD1 (5 bases). This CDR3 has 15 amino acids. Trimming left V 4 bases short and J 4 bases short, with 17 bases between. Germline V gene data show CDR1 as SGHRS and CDR2 as YFSETQ. CDR3 sequence: CASSRAQRDPYGYTF. The CDR3 nucleotides read TGCGCCAGCAGCCGAGCCCAACGGGACCCCTATGGCTACACCTTC.

A few counts support this clonotype. This chain joins TRBV3-1 and TRBJ2-1; TRBD1 agrees at 8 bases. Near its end, the DNA agrees better with TRBJ2-7, so the J call may be wrong. Germline-derived CDR1 and CDR2 are LGHDT and YNNKEL (reference sequence). This CDR3 is built from 16 residues. Here the CDR3 DNA reads TGTGCCAGCAGCCACCCTGCCGGGACAGGCTACAATGAGCAGTACTTC. Translated, it gives CASSHPAGTGYNEQYF.

With respect to this clonotype: A much larger clone differs from this one at a single base, so this may be a read error. The chain has TRBV12-3 or TRBV12-4 and TRBJ2-4; D perhaps matches TRBD1 (6 bases). The CDR3 has 13 residues. The V and J ends lost 6 bases and 7 bases respectively, with 13 bases between them. The CDR3 nucleotides are TGTGCCAGCAGGTTGAACAGGGAGAACATTCAGTACTTC. Its protein is CASRLNRENIQYF.

This clonotype turned up a few times. The CDR3 coding sequence is TGTGCCAGCAGTCCGGCCCCGGGGACACCTAACTATGGCAATCAGCCCCAGCATTTT. This translates into CASSPAPGTPNYGNQPQHF. This rearrangement joins TRBV12-3 or TRBV12-4 to TRBJ1-5; TRBD1 might be the D (6 bases). The CDR3 totals 19 residues. Trimming removed 5 bases at V and 2 bases at J, with 25 bases between.

As for this clonotype: This may be a read error, as it is one base from a much larger clone. In DNA, the CDR3 is TGCAGTGCGGGACTAACGGGAGACTACGAGCAGTACTTC. Amino acids: CSAGLTGDYEQYF. The V gene is TRBV20-1, the J gene TRBJ2-7; 7 bases agree with TRBD2. This CDR3 comprises 13 residues. Unmatched junction bases numbered 8, after V lost 6 bases and J lost 3 bases. From germline, CDR1 is DFQATT and CDR2 SNEGSKA (reference sequence).

The gene calls are TRBV5-1 and TRBJ2-5; D uncertain. Looked up from germline, CDR1 is SGHRS and CDR2 is YFSETQ. V dropped 4 bases and J dropped 2 bases, with 12 bases sitting between them. The CDR3 runs 14 residues. DNA of the CDR3: TGCGCCAGCAGCCTGGGCTGGGAACAAGAGACCCAGTACTTC. It yields the protein CASSLGWEQETQYF.

V usage is TRBV5-1 and J usage is TRBJ1-2, with TRBD1 matching 8 bases. The length of the CDR3 is 14 residues. CDR1 and CDR2 from the germline V gene are SGHRS and YFSETQ. Trimming at V came to 7 bases and at J to 2 bases, leaving 7 bases not matched to a gene. Written as DNA, the CDR3 is TGCGCCAGCTTCCCGGGGGACAGGAACTATGGCTACACCTTC. This translates into CASFPGDRNYGYTF.

The V call is TRBV14, the J call TRBJ2-7, with TRBD1 matching over 8 bases. Germline V CDR1 and CDR2: SGHDN, FVKESK. The junction had 11 bases not matched to a gene; V was cut back by 4 bases and J by 0 bases. This CDR3 region has 17 residues. CDR3: CASSRAYGQGFSYEQYF. Here the CDR3 DNA reads TGTGCCAGCAGCCGGGCATACGGACAGGGCTTCTCCTACGAGCAGTACTTC.

The chain is built from TRBV7-2 and TRBJ2-5; no clear D gene. The V and J ends lost 5 bases and 1 base respectively, with 11 bases between them. In germline, CDR1 is SGHTA, CDR2 FQGNSA. The CDR3 extends over 14 amino acids. The CDR3 coding sequence is TGTGCCAGCAGCATCCTTTGGTCCCAAGAGACCCAGTACTTC. Its translation is CASSILWSQETQYF.

This clonotype has only a few counts. The chain's CDR3 is CSVVRAGREAFF. CDR3 nucleotides: TGCAGCGTTGTTCGCGCGGGACGTGAGGCTTTCTTT. The chain couples TRBV29-1 to TRBJ1-1, with D maybe TRBD1 (5 bases). Germline values: CDR1 SQVTM, CDR2 ANQGSEA. CDR3 size: 12 residues. Trimming stripped 4 bases from V and 11 bases from J, with 17 bases between.

The chain combines TRBV11-2 with TRBJ1-1; D possibly corresponds to TRBD1 (5 bases). From germline, CDR1 is SGHAT and CDR2 FQNNGV. Deletions cut 5 bases from V and 1 base from J, with 14 bases between. This CDR3 is built from 15 residues. As DNA, the CDR3 is TGTGCCAGCAGCCGAGGCGGGGGAAGGAACACTGAAGCTTTCTTT. Its protein product is CASSRGGGRNTEAFF.

Details on this clonotype: A much more abundant neighbour one base away suggests this may be a read error. Here the CDR3 reads CSSPTGRRGNEQFF. CDR3 coding DNA: TGTTCCAGCCCGACAGGTCGACGGGGCAATGAGCAGTTCTTC. V gene TRBV7-2 combines with J gene TRBJ2-1; TRBD1 might be the D (6 bases). The CDR3 consists of 14 residues. The germline V gene has CDR1 SGHTA and CDR2 FQGNSA. Full variable domain (remainder filled in from reference TRBV7-2 and TRBJ2-1): GAGVSQSPSNKVTEKGKDVELRCDPISGHTALYWYRQSLGQGLEFLIYFQGNSAPDKSGLPSDRFSAERTGGSVSTLTIQRTQQEDSAVYLCSSPTGRRGNEQFFGPGTRLTVL.